These 21 T cell receptor beta chains share one sample of origin, sequenced in a study of shared clonotypes between healthy human individuals. Assay: immunoSEQ multiplex PCR; the TCRdb copy retains only in-frame clones and omits some. The repertoire holds about 980,000 clones, with around three quarters as singletons. Sample: memory CD4+ T cells sorted from blood. Described subset: CD45RA-negative fraction. Every receptor here comes from a man aged 18 to 30 in good health.

This chain links TRBV28 with TRBJ1-1; perhaps TRBD1 as D (6 bases). This CDR3 has 15 amino acids. V lost 1 base to trimming and J lost 1 base, with 10 bases between them. The germline CDR1 and CDR2 sequences are MDHEN and SYDVKM. The CDR3 DNA reads TGTGCCAGCAGTTTATTCGTGACAGGGAACACTGAAGCTTTCTTT. Encoded protein: CASSLFVTGNTEAFF. Variable domain in full (rest from reference TRBV28 and TRBJ1-1): DVKVTQSSRYLVKRTGEKVFLECVQDMDHENMFWYRQDPGLGLRLIYFSYDVKMKEKGDIPEGYSVSREKKERFSLILESASTNQTSMYLCASSLFVTGNTEAFFGQGTRLTVV.

Details on this clone: Other DNA sequences within the sample encode an identical CDR3. The chain employs TRBV27 and TRBJ2-5; tentative D call: TRBD2 (5 bases). CDR1 MNHEY and CDR2 SMNVEV come from the germline V gene (reference sequence). This CDR3 has 13 amino acids. Trimming shortened V by 0 bases and J by 4 bases, and 6 bases separated the two germline ends. The CDR3 sequence: CASSLSGRETQYF. The DNA for the CDR3 is TGTGCCAGCAGTTTATCAGGGAGAGAGACCCAGTACTTC.

This clone was recorded a few times. The genes are TRBV5-1 and TRBJ2-3, with D perhaps TRBD2 (6 bases). The CDR3 totals 15 residues. Between the trimmed V and J ends, which lost 2 bases and 3 bases, there was a span of 13 bases. Germline V gene data show CDR1 as SGHRS and CDR2 as YFSETQ. The DNA for the CDR3 is TGCGCCAGCAGCTTTCTGGGGCTAGCGACAGATACGCAGTATTTT. This codes for CASSFLGLATDTQYF.

The chain carries TRBV29-1 and TRBJ1-3, with D perhaps matching TRBD1 (5 bases). Germline CDR1 SQVTM, CDR2 ANQGSEA. V was pared by 6 bases and J by 4 bases, with 10 bases between. CDR3 length equals 12 residues. The CDR3 sequence: CSVGRTGNTIYF. CDR3 coding DNA: TGCAGCGTCGGACGGACAGGAAACACCATATATTTT.

This clone has a handful of counts. The chain couples TRBV4-1 to TRBJ2-5, with 10 bases matching TRBD2. V dropped 4 bases and J dropped 1; count of bases not matched to a gene: 6. CDR3 length: 16 residues. The germline V gene has CDR1 MGHRA and CDR2 YSYEKL. The CDR3 region has the DNA TGCGCCAGCAGCCTGGGGGCTAGCGGGGGCCAAGAGACCCAGTACTTC. Its protein is CASSLGASGGQETQYF.

The rearrangement uses TRBV30 and TRBJ1-1; 8 nucleotides align to TRBD1. Germline V gene data show CDR1 as GTSNPN and CDR2 as SVGIG (reference sequence). This CDR3 contains 14 residues. Trimming removed 1 base from V and 13 bases from J; junction bases left unmatched: 14. CDR3 nucleotides: TGTGCCTGGAGTGCCCTGGGACAGGTCAATCCAGTTTTCTTT. It specifies CAWSALGQVNPVFF.

Only one count was recorded for this clone. The rearrangement joins TRBV11-2 to TRBJ1-3, with TRBD1 matching over 8 bases. V shed 5 bases and J 3 bases; nucleotides not matched to a gene: 6. The CDR3 totals 15 residues. CDR1 and CDR2 from the germline V gene are SGHAT and FQNNGV. CDR3 residues: CASSPPGGGGNTIYF. The DNA for the CDR3 is TGTGCCAGCAGCCCCCCAGGGGGCGGTGGAAACACCATATATTTT.

V is TRBV5-8 and J is TRBJ1-2; TRBD1 matches at 9 bases. The CDR3 has 16 residues. Germline CDR1 reads SGHTS; CDR2 reads YDEGEE. V gave up 0 bases and J gave up 2 bases; unmatched junction bases: 5. The CDR3 is CASSLDLGTGNYGYTF. Written as DNA, the CDR3 is TGTGCCAGCAGCTTGGACTTGGGGACAGGGAACTATGGCTACACCTTC.

This clone was recorded a few times. The rearrangement uses TRBV5-1 and TRBJ1-1; tentatively, D is TRBD1 (6 bases). V lost 0 bases and J 1 base, leaving 13 bases between the germline ends. Germline V gene lookup returns CDR1 SGHRS and CDR2 YFSETQ. The CDR3 has 16 residues. The CDR3 region is CASSLAGHPPNTEAFF. Written as DNA, the CDR3 is TGCGCCAGCAGCTTGGCGGGACACCCACCGAACACTGAAGCTTTCTTT.

V usage is TRBV25-1 and J usage is TRBJ1-6; 8 nucleotides agree with TRBD1. Germline V gene data show CDR1 as MGHDK and CDR2 as SYGVNS. The CDR3 contains 13 residues. V shed 6 bases and J 10 bases; nucleotides not matched to a gene: 5. Here the CDR3 reads CASRDREASPLHF. The CDR3 coding sequence is TGTGCCAGCAGGGACAGGGAGGCGTCACCCCTCCACTTT.

This chain links TRBV25-1 with TRBJ1-3; 10 nucleotides line up with TRBD1. The V segment lost 6 bases and the J segment 6 bases; nucleotides outside the gene matches: 14. The CDR3 runs to 17 residues. Germline values: CDR1 MGHDK, CDR2 SYGVNS. This CDR3 reads CASRSSTGGFNSNTIYF. The CDR3 DNA follows: TGTGCCAGCAGATCCTCGACAGGGGGCTTTAATTCAAACACCATATATTTT.

The V gene is TRBV5-1, the J gene TRBJ2-1; 12 bases are a match to TRBD1. CDR3 length: 17 amino acids. J lost 3 bases, V lost 5 bases, and 9 bases had no gene match. Germline V lookup: CDR1 SGHRS, CDR2 YFSETQ. CDR3: CASSFRGQGAVYNEQFF. CDR3 in DNA: TGCGCCAGCAGTTTCAGGGGACAGGGGGCCGTCTACAATGAGCAGTTCTTC.

This clone was seen a handful of times. The gene calls are TRBV29-1 and TRBJ1-2, with D tentatively TRBD1 (5 bases). Germline lookup yields CDR1 SQVTM and CDR2 ANQGSEA. The CDR3 contains 16 residues. V was cut by 8 bases and J by 5 bases, with 27 bases left in between. The CDR3 region has the DNA TGCAGCAATCAGGGCCTCCCCTTACAACTGCTATATGGCTACACCTTC. It codes for CSNQGLPLQLLYGYTF.

This rearrangement joins TRBV27 to TRBJ1-2; 7 bases match TRBD1. V was pared by 5 bases and J by 8 bases, with 14 bases of the junction left unmatched. The CDR3 is 15 amino acids. Germline V gene data show CDR1 as MNHEY and CDR2 as SMNVEV (reference sequence). Here the CDR3 DNA reads TGTGCCAGCAGTGAGACAGGGCAACCTAGGGGAGGCTACACCTTC. Amino acids: CASSETGQPRGGYTF.

DNA of the CDR3: TGTGCCAGCAGTAGGGGGTTTGAAGCTTTCTTT. Protein: CASSRGFEAFF. The chain employs TRBV2 and TRBJ1-1; D possibly corresponds to TRBD1 (6 bases). The CDR3 runs to 11 residues. The V gene's germline CDR1 is SNHLY and CDR2 FYNNEI. Trimming removed 5 bases from V and 7 bases from J, with 8 bases in between.

The rearrangement joins TRBV7-9 to TRBJ1-6, with D hard to call. Germline lookup yields CDR1 SEHNR and CDR2 FQNEAQ (reference sequence). Trimming took off 4 bases at V and 8 bases at J, with 6 bases between the two ends. This CDR3 has 12 residues. CDR3 nucleotide sequence: TGTGCCAGCAGCTACAGTGATTCACCCCTCCACTTT. As protein: CASSYSDSPLHF.

This clone showed up just once. The chain combines TRBV7-8 with TRBJ1-1; 9 nucleotides match TRBD1. Germline trimming cut 5 bases from V and 3 bases from J; bases unmatched to any gene: 4. Germline CDR1 is SGHVS and CDR2 is FQNEAQ. CDR3 size: 14 residues. The CDR3, as DNA: TGTGCCAGCAGCCTAGGACAGGGGCACACTGAAGCTTTCTTT. Its translation: CASSLGQGHTEAFF.

The chain uses TRBV5-1 and TRBJ2-1, with 8 bases aligning to TRBD1. V was pared by 4 bases and J by 2 bases, with 8 bases of the junction left unmatched. The CDR3 runs 16 residues. The germline CDR1 and CDR2 sequences are SGHRS and YFSETQ. The CDR3 sequence: CASSKSWGQAYNEQFF. CDR3 coding DNA: TGCGCCAGCAGCAAGTCCTGGGGACAGGCCTACAATGAGCAGTTCTTC.

The V call is TRBV7-8, the J call TRBJ1-1, with D perhaps TRBD1 (6 bases). Looked up from germline, CDR1 is SGHVS and CDR2 is FQNEAQ. This CDR3 region has 14 residues. Trimming took 5 bases from V and 8 from J, leaving 18 bases between them. The CDR3 sequence: CASSTRIDRLEAFF. Written as DNA, the CDR3 is TGTGCCAGCAGCACCCGAATAGACAGGCTCGAAGCTTTCTTT.

The chain is built from TRBV5-1 and TRBJ2-7, with 8 bases matching TRBD1. This CDR3 has 17 residues. J lost 3 bases, V lost 1 base, and 12 bases had no gene match. Germline-derived CDR1 and CDR2 are SGHRS and YFSETQ. The CDR3 loop reads CASSLSMLGQGDYEQYF. CDR3 in DNA: TGCGCCAGCAGCTTGTCCATGTTAGGACAGGGAGACTACGAGCAGTACTTC.

This clone was counted a single time. The chain links TRBV7-2 to TRBJ2-7, with D perhaps TRBD1 (6 bases). V was cut by 6 bases and J by 4 bases, with 16 bases left in between. The germline CDR1 and CDR2 sequences are SGHTA and FQGNSA. CDR3 length equals 14 residues. CDR3 region: CASSETGSLYEQYF. DNA for the CDR3: TGTGCCAGCAGTGAAACAGGGAGTCTTTACGAGCAGTACTTC.